The 16 T cell receptor beta chains in this list originate from one sample, sequenced in a study of blood T cells in healthy people across ages. Through a sample-barcoded 5' primer and a J-beta primer mix, a second PCR was run for about 6 to 12 cycles. TCRdb re-analysed the 5' RACE reads in MiXCR, keeping a single row per CDR3 protein. The table lists about 400,000 distinct CDR3 sequences, 50% to 60% of them singletons. Sequencing input: blood. These receptors all stem from a man between 60 and 75 years old in good health.

The chain recombines TRBV20-1 with TRBJ1-2; 7 positions match TRBD1. Losses at the gene ends were 6 bases for V and 1 base for J; bases not matched to a gene: 8. This CDR3 contains 14 residues. Germline CDR1 is DFQATT and CDR2 is SNEGSKA (reference sequence). CDR3 DNA: TGCAGTGCCCCTCCGGGACAGAGTAACTATGGCTACACCTTC. This gives the protein CSAPPGQSNYGYTF.

The chain carries TRBV7-3 and TRBJ2-1, with 8 bases identical to TRBD1. CDR3 size: 12 residues. Per the germline V gene, CDR1 is SGHTA and CDR2 is FQGTGA. With 3 bases clipped from V and 14 bases from J, the junction kept 6 bases outside the gene matches. CDR3 DNA sequence: TGTGCCAGCAGCTTTTCGGACAGGGAAAAGTTCTTC. It translates to CASSFSDREKFF.

The sample holds a few counts of this clonotype. The genes are TRBV19 and TRBJ2-4, with D tentatively TRBD1 (5 bases). This CDR3 is 16 amino acids long. CDR1 is LNHDA, CDR2 SQIVND, per germline (reference sequence). V was trimmed by 7 bases and J by 4 bases, leaving 20 bases between them. The CDR3 reads CASMPGAAGNKNIQYF. The CDR3 DNA reads TGTGCCAGTATGCCCGGCGCGGCAGGGAATAAAAACATTCAGTACTTC.

This clonotype showed up just a few times. V and J are TRBV20-1 and TRBJ2-1, with TRBD2 matching 8 bases. The trim removed 6 bases at V and 8 bases at J, leaving 12 bases unmatched. In germline, CDR1 is DFQATT, CDR2 SNEGSKA (reference sequence). The CDR3 is 14 amino acids. The CDR3: CSAKGTGGLYEQFF. The DNA for the CDR3 is TGCAGTGCAAAGGGTACGGGGGGGCTGTATGAGCAGTTCTTC.

A remark on this clonotype: A read error may be the cause here, since a much bigger clone is one base away. DNA of the CDR3: TGTGCCATCAGTGGAGACGGGGGTAATGGGGCCAACGTCCTGACTTTC. It translates to CAISGDGGNGANVLTF. V is TRBV10-3 and J is TRBJ2-6; TRBD2 is a possible D gene (6 bases). Germline lookup yields CDR1 ENHRY and CDR2 SYGVKD. The V end was cut by 4 bases, the J end by 3 bases, with 13 bases between. The CDR3 sequence is 16 residues long.

On this clonotype itself: A junction end diverges from the germline sequence, so it may reflect a read error. The rearrangement links TRBV29-1 to TRBJ2-5; possible D gene TRBD1, 5 bases. Germline lookup yields CDR1 SQVTM and CDR2 ANQGSEA. The CDR3 runs 13 residues. In DNA form, the CDR3 reads TGCAGCGCGGACACAATAACACAAGAGACCCAGTGCTTC. Residues: CSADTITQETQCF.

In its sample, this clonotype was seen many times. This chain uses TRBV12-3 or TRBV12-4 with TRBJ2-3, with TRBD1 identical over 10 bases. J lost 7 bases, V lost 5 bases, and 9 bases had no gene match. The CDR3 is made up of 15 amino acids. The DNA of the CDR3 is TGTGCCAGCAGTCTACTGCGGGACAGGGGTTATACGCAGTATTTT. It codes for CASSLLRDRGYTQYF.

The chain recombines TRBV7-2 with TRBJ2-7, with TRBD1 identical over 7 bases. Losses at the gene ends were 5 bases for V and 5 bases for J; bases not matched to a gene: 9. This CDR3 comprises 14 residues. The germline V gene has CDR1 SGHTA and CDR2 FQGNSA. CDR3 protein: CASSAQVGGNEQYF. In DNA, the CDR3 is TGTGCCAGCAGCGCGCAAGTAGGGGGCAACGAGCAGTACTTC.

In regard to this clonotype: The junction departs from the called germline gene at one end, perhaps through a read error. This chain links TRBV6-5 with TRBJ2-7; possibly TRBD2 for D (6 bases). The CDR3 spans 14 residues. Germline assignment: CDR1 MNHEY and CDR2 SVGAGI. DNA for the CDR3: TGTGCCGGCAGTCCGACTAGGAGCTCCTACGAGCAGTACTTC. Encoded protein: CAGSPTRSSYEQYF.

This clonotype turned up a few times. V gene TRBV29-1 combines with J gene TRBJ2-3; D not certain. In germline, CDR1 is SQVTM, CDR2 ANQGSEA. The CDR3 has 14 amino acids. Trimming shortened V by 4 bases and J by 0 bases, and 11 bases separated the two germline ends. The CDR3: CSVAHSISTDTQYF. CDR3 DNA sequence: TGCAGCGTTGCCCACAGTATTAGCACAGATACGCAGTATTTT.

The V call is TRBV7-6, the J call TRBJ2-4; 7 bases match TRBD1. Trimming at V came to 5 bases and at J to 4 bases, leaving 5 bases not matched to a gene. Germline CDR1 and CDR2: SGHVS and FNYEAQ. The CDR3 contains 14 residues. The CDR3 sequence is CASSEGQWKNIQYF. The DNA for the CDR3 is TGTGCCAGCAGCGAGGGACAGTGGAAAAACATTCAGTACTTC.

This clonotype was detected a few times. This chain links TRBV29-1 with TRBJ2-5; D remains ambiguous. CDR3 length: 12 residues. CDR1 SQVTM and CDR2 ANQGSEA come from the germline V gene. V was clipped by 1 base and J by 2 bases, with 5 bases between them. The CDR3 DNA sequence: TGCAGCGTTGAAGTTGGTCAAGAGACCCAGTACTTC. This codes for CSVEVGQETQYF.

This clonotype was found a few times. The chain couples TRBV7-9 to TRBJ2-5; possible D gene TRBD2, 6 bases. This CDR3 spans 14 amino acids. V was trimmed by 5 bases and J by 2 bases, leaving 12 bases between them. CDR1 SEHNR and CDR2 FQNEAQ come from the germline V gene (reference sequence). The CDR3 spells CASSHGREQETQYF. The CDR3 DNA reads TGTGCCAGCAGCCACGGGCGGGAACAAGAGACCCAGTACTTC.

This clonotype was seen more than once but under ten times. This sequence joins TRBV20-1 and TRBJ1-2; D uncertain. The CDR3 has 13 residues. Germline CDR1 DFQATT, CDR2 SNEGSKA (reference sequence). V lost 4 bases to trimming and J lost 4 bases, with 13 bases between them. The CDR3 DNA reads as TGCAGTGCTAACACTATTATGAGCTATGGCTACACCTTC. It yields the protein CSANTIMSYGYTF.

The chain employs TRBV7-2 and TRBJ1-3; D might be TRBD1 (6 bases). Deletions cut 4 bases from V and 4 bases from J, with 14 bases between. The V gene's germline CDR1 is SGHTA and CDR2 FQGNSA. The CDR3 runs 15 residues. In nucleotides, the CDR3 is TGTGCCAGCAGCTCCCAAGGGGGGCAGGGAAACACCATATATTTT. Translating it yields CASSSQGGQGNTIYF. Full variable domain (rest looked up from reference TRBV7-2 and TRBJ1-3): GAGVSQSPSNKVTEKGKDVELRCDPISGHTALYWYRQSLGQGLEFLIYFQGNSAPDKSGLPSDRFSAERTGGSVSTLTIQRTQQEDSAVYLCASSSQGGQGNTIYFGEGSWLTVV.

Turning to this clonotype: The DNA is left out, because the CDR3 cannot be placed on it with certainty; the CDR3 is given as TCRdb lists it. The chain uses TRBV9 and TRBJ2-4; the table's D call TRBD2 went unverified against the DNA. The CDR3 region is 13 residues in length, termini included. Germline CDR1 SGDLS, CDR2 YYNGEE. The CDR3 sequence: CAGSVVGSGSLYF.